This note documents a single T cell receptor (beta chain) sequence. This clone turned up a few times. This clone's antigen is unknown. No base quality information exists; no much larger clone differs at one position. The High Capacity cDNA Reverse Transcription Kit was used to reverse transcribe all of the isolated RNA, meaning that expressed TCRB transcripts were what got sequenced. Deep immunoSEQ sequencing was applied to naive, central memory and regulatory T cell samples, giving an average of roughly 3.5 million total reads per sample. Sorted cells were lysed in RLT buffer and RNA was extracted with DNase-treated RNeasy Micro or Mini kits, depending on cell number. Each cell subset was processed on its own to prevent cross-contamination, while patient and healthy donor samples were processed together. TCRB sequences were amplified from cDNA with the immunoSEQ multiplex PCR, producing 87-bp fragments spanning the CDR3 region. Sequencing of the amplicons was performed on the Illumina HiSeq platform. The study's processing was this. PCR bias was corrected computationally using synthetic template baselines, and reads within Hamming distance 2 were collapsed, with unmergeable singletons discarded. Reads were aligned against IMGT so that V, D and J genes, CDR3 length and insertions or deletions at six rearrangement sites could be assigned. Within each subset, clonotype counts were normalized to sorted cell number, after which true diversity and Gini coefficients were computed with the tcR R package. The overlap coefficient, calculated on TCRB nucleotide sequences, was used to quantify repertoire sharing. As a proxy for the pre-selection repertoire, out-of-frame TCRB sequences from naive cells were analyzed. The immuneACCESS repertoire file appears here via TCRdb, limited to in-frame rearrangements. These files lack a portion of the clones; in checked studies, under half of the deficit traces to unresolved V genes, and the cause of the others is not known. D and trimming come from the DNA, and the V and J calls and clone size come from that table. The table for this sample lists a few hundred thousand clones; about 14% of them were counted only once. Around 0.016% of the sample goes to the ten largest clones.

The sample is drawn from a study of beta chain features in type 1 diabetes (dated by TCRdb to 2017 to 2018). Regarding the research as a whole: Patients and healthy donors did not differ in mean age, gender distribution, total cell number or subset yield. A total of under 140,000,000 sorted cells were examined across all samples, and the number of cells per subset was strongly correlated with RNA yield. In the study, TCRB repertoires of sorted circulating CD4+ T cell subsets from recently diagnosed type 1 diabetes patients were compared with those of matched healthy donors. Regulatory and stem cell-like memory subsets were isolated from only 8 patients and about eight healthy donors, whereas naive and central memory subsets came from all 30 or so donors. Overall study outcomes, separate from this receptor: Because the HLA sub-analyses included only small numbers of individuals, any influence of HLA type on TCRB rearrangement was left unresolved. Naive, central memory and regulatory TCRB repertoires appeared to be more alike among patients than among healthy donors. Because cDNA was sequenced instead of genomic DNA, activated cells with high expression could be over-represented, although the groups did not differ in activation or CD3 levels. At VDJ recombination sites, type 1 diabetes patients had fewer insertions and more deleted nucleotides, which implies abnormalities in thymic rearrangement. Type 1 diabetes patients showed a moderate but significant shortening of TCRB CDR3 length in all four CD4+ subsets. PCR might favor shorter templates, but patient and control samples were amplified and corrected together, so any skew would affect both groups equally.

V trim: 2 bases; J trim: 2 bases; unmatched bases: 5. CDR1 SGHNT and CDR2 YYREEE were looked up in the germline V gene (reference sequence). The CDR3 starts with the cysteine, ends with the phenylalanine, and has 16 residues. This entry keeps only the CDR3 DNA: 48 bases, framed from base 1. From each donor, a single peripheral blood sample of about 100 mL on average was drawn into heparinised tubes. Using a panel that included CD45RO, CCR7, CD25, CD127, CD95 and CD27, naive, central memory, regulatory and stem cell-like memory CD4+ T cells were sorted on a BD FACSAria II. All sorted populations exceeded 98% purity. PBMCs were isolated right away by Lymphoprep density gradient centrifugation and were stained directly, without culture. Samples were stained and sorted in pairs, with one healthy donor and one patient per experiment, so that batch effects were minimized.

Specimen: naive CD4+ T cells from blood. What this sample's cell subset or site label stands for: true naive CD4+ T cells. The rearrangement joined TRBV5-4 to TRBJ2-5; the central 11 bases match TRBD1. This TCR derives from a woman younger than 30 with type 1 diabetes. The DNA reads TGTGCCAGCAGCTTAGGACAGGGGGCCGGGCAAGAGACCCAGTACTTC. It encodes CASSLGQGAGQETQYF.